A single TCR beta chain is shown here with its context. Per the authors' pipeline: Amplification of reference gene primers provided the estimated nucleated cell counts. The method was immunoSEQ multiplex PCR; TCRdb's version includes in-frame clones alone and lacks a portion of them. That table supplies the V and J calls and clone size; D and trimming were determined from the DNA. Among over 200,000 clones listed, roughly 86% were seen once. This specimen comes from a study of blood T cell repertoires in COVID-19. Sequencing was carried out using peripheral blood. This TCR derives from a woman younger than 45 with acute or convalescent COVID-19.

The CDR3 DNA sequence: TGTGCCAGCAGTTTAGTCCTCCTACTAGCGGAAAAGGACTACGAGCAGTACTTC. Translating gives CASSLVLLLAEKDYEQYF. The chain uses TRBV28 and TRBJ2-7, with TRBD2 matching 8 bases. Germline loops: CDR1 MDHEN, CDR2 SYDVKM. The CDR3 is 18 amino acids. Trimming removed 2 bases from V and 3 bases from J; junction bases left unmatched: 15.